This T cell receptor beta chain was retrieved from a study of PD-L1 blockade in urothelial cancer. Study information: Analyses were performed on blood at 3 weeks after treatment start (the second dose) and at 6 weeks.

V gave up 5 bases and J gave up 4 bases; unmatched junction bases: 18. Germline-derived CDR1 and CDR2 are SGHKS and YYEKEE (reference sequence). The CDR3 is 19 amino acids. General observations from the study: Blood clones associated with the tumor expanded more at 3 weeks in durable-benefit patients.

Spiking each PCR with synthetic TCR analog templates was performed. Sequencing used immunoSEQ multiplex PCR; TCRdb keeps in-frame clones, though not all of them. The data show about 83,000 clones, around 90% seen once. This clone showed up just once. Its antigen is undetermined. The clonotype was recovered from a woman between 65 and 79 years old with urothelial cancer. The material sequenced was PBMCs, taken around atezolizumab (anti-PD-L1) treatment. The V and J genes are TRBV5-5 and TRBJ2-2; 9 bases are shared with TRBD1. CDR3 sequence (DNA): TGTGCCAGCAGATATCACCCGGGACAGGGACTTTCGGGCACCGGGGAGCTGTTTTTT. It translates to CASRYHPGQGLSGTGELFF. The full variable domain, rest sourced from reference TRBV5-5 and TRBJ2-2, is DAGVTQSPTHLIKTRGQQVTLRCSPISGHKSVSWYQQVLGQGPQFIFQYYEKEERGRGNFPDRFSARQFPNYSSELNVNALLLGDSALYLCASRYHPGQGLSGTGELFFGEGSRLTVL.